The 22 T cell receptor beta chains reported below all come from one sample, sequenced in a study of early stage breast cancer tumors. Profiling relied on immunoSEQ multiplex PCR, and the TCRdb table lists in-frame clones only, not all of them. The repertoire holds about 29,000 clones, with approximately 84% as singletons. The sequencing input was blood. Receptors were obtained from a person aged 45-65 years with breast cancer.

The rearrangement joins TRBV7-9 to TRBJ1-1; 12 nucleotides align to TRBD1. The CDR3 loop spans 17 amino acids. Per the germline V gene, CDR1 is SEHNR and CDR2 is FQNEAQ (reference sequence). V shed 5 bases, J shed 4 bases, and the junction held 11 bases outside the gene matches. CDR3 DNA: TGTGCCAGCAGCCGCACCGGGACAGGGGGCGAAGGCACTGAAGCTTTCTTT. It yields the protein CASSRTGTGGEGTEAFF.

The V and J genes are TRBV2 and TRBJ2-2; TRBD1 aligns across 8 bases. Germline lookup yields CDR1 SNHLY and CDR2 FYNNEI. This CDR3 has 16 residues. Trimming at V came to 7 bases and at J to 6 bases, leaving 13 bases not matched to a gene. The CDR3 nucleotides read TGTGCCAGCACTCGCCCGACGGGACAGGCTGCCGGGGAGCTGTTTTTT. Encoded protein: CASTRPTGQAAGELFF.

A note on this clone: One end of the junction fails to match germline, which may point to a read error. The chain has TRBV10-2 and TRBJ2-7, with a weak D call TRBD2 (6 bases). Germline CDR1 and CDR2: WSHSY and SAAADI. The CDR3 extends over 12 amino acids. The DNA for the CDR3 is TGCGCCAGCTCTAAGGGCGGGGACGAGCAGTGCTTC. It encodes CASSKGGDEQCF.

The J gene is TRBJ2-7, the V gene TRBV27; maybe TRBD2 (6 bases). In germline, CDR1 is MNHEY, CDR2 SMNVEV (reference sequence). Deletions cut 3 bases from V and 6 bases from J, with 9 bases between. There are 12 residues in the CDR3. CDR3 amino acids: CASSFGGREQYF. Written as DNA, the CDR3 is TGTGCCAGCAGTTTTGGAGGGCGCGAGCAGTACTTC.

The chain links TRBV9 to TRBJ2-7; TRBD2 agrees at 9 bases. This CDR3 has 16 residues. Germline assignment: CDR1 SGDLS and CDR2 YYNGEE. V lost 0 bases and J lost 10; bases outside the gene matches: 14. The CDR3 region is CASSVGHSSGTPEQYF. The CDR3, as DNA: TGTGCCAGCAGCGTAGGACATTCTAGCGGGACTCCGGAACAGTACTTC.

The rearrangement uses TRBV7-6 and TRBJ2-7; TRBD1 agrees at 9 bases. Germline V gene lookup returns CDR1 SGHVS and CDR2 FNYEAQ. V lost 6 bases to trimming and J lost 5 bases; unmatched junction nucleotides: 5. CDR3 length: 13 residues. CDR3: CASRGQGGHEQYF. In nucleotides, the CDR3 is TGTGCCAGCAGGGGACAGGGTGGGCACGAGCAGTACTTC.

The J gene is TRBJ2-3, the V gene TRBV5-1; 7 nucleotides match TRBD2. Germline V gene data show CDR1 as SGHRS and CDR2 as YFSETQ. The V segment lost 6 bases and the J segment 9 bases; nucleotides outside the gene matches: 16. This CDR3 has 15 amino acids. CDR3 coding DNA: TGCGCCAGCAATCCCGAGGGCGGGAGAGTTGGGACGCAGTATTTT. This codes for CASNPEGGRVGTQYF.

This clone occurred a few times. The V gene is TRBV7-6, the J gene TRBJ1-2; D unclear. Trimming stripped 1 base from V and 6 bases from J, with 6 bases between. CDR1 is SGHVS, CDR2 FNYEAQ, per germline. CDR3 length: 12 amino acids. CDR3 sequence reads: CASSLDGHGYTF. The CDR3 bases are TGTGCCAGCAGCTTAGACGGGCATGGCTACACCTTC. Variable domain in full (rest from reference TRBV7-6 and TRBJ1-2): GAGVSQSPRYKVTKRGQDVALRCDPISGHVSLYWYRQALGQGPEFLTYFNYEAQQDKSGLPNDRFSAERPEGSISTLTIQRTEQRDSAMYRCASSLDGHGYTFGSGTRLTVV.

This clone has a handful of counts. The CDR3 nucleotides read TGTGCCAGCTCACCCCCGACAGGAGGGGATGATTCACCCCTCCACTTT. Protein: CASSPPTGGDDSPLHF. V is TRBV18 and J is TRBJ1-6; D perhaps matches TRBD1 (6 bases). Germline CDR1 KGHSH, CDR2 LQKENI. The CDR3 extends over 16 amino acids. V dropped 3 bases and J dropped 8 bases, with 17 bases sitting between them.

This clone appeared a few times. The chain recombines TRBV7-9 with TRBJ1-6; D unclear. V shed 3 bases and J shed 9 bases, with 6 bases lying between them. CDR1 and CDR2 (germline): SEHNR, FQNEAQ (reference sequence). The length of the CDR3 is 12 residues. CDR3 sequence reads: CASSFGSSPLHF. DNA for the CDR3: TGTGCCAGCAGCTTTGGAAGTTCACCCCTCCACTTT.

The chain has TRBV9 and TRBJ2-2, with 8 bases lining up with TRBD2. Germline V lookup: CDR1 SGDLS, CDR2 YYNGEE. The CDR3 is 16 amino acids. Trimming removed 4 bases from V and 4 bases from J; junction bases left unmatched: 9. CDR3 protein: CASSPTGGPGTGELFF. CDR3 nucleotide sequence: TGTGCCAGCAGCCCCACGGGGGGGCCGGGCACCGGGGAGCTGTTTTTT.

The chain has TRBV5-4 and TRBJ2-5; either TRBD1 or TRBD2 may fit D (6 bases each). Between the trimmed V and J ends, which lost 2 bases and 5 bases, there was a span of 13 bases. CDR1 is SGHNT, CDR2 YYREEE, per germline (reference sequence). The CDR3 sequence is 14 residues long. The CDR3 loop reads CASSLGGTGETQYF. The CDR3 bases are TGTGCCAGCAGCTTAGGGGGGACGGGGGAGACCCAGTACTTC.

The chain uses TRBV5-1 and TRBJ2-3; D gene ambiguous. V lost 3 bases to trimming and J lost 1 base, with 9 bases between them. This CDR3 has 14 amino acids. Germline-derived CDR1 and CDR2 are SGHRS and YFSETQ. The CDR3 DNA follows: TGCGCCAGCAGCTCCGTCCAGGGCACAGATACGCAGTATTTT. Its translation is CASSSVQGTDTQYF.

The chain employs TRBV10-2 and TRBJ2-5; 12 nucleotides match TRBD2. Per germline, CDR1 WSHSY and CDR2 SAAADI. V gave up 2 bases and J gave up 0 bases; unmatched junction bases: 7. The CDR3 consists of 18 residues. The CDR3 here is CASSETASGGVHQETQYF. The CDR3 nucleotides read TGCGCCAGCAGTGAGACGGCTAGCGGGGGGGTTCACCAAGAGACCCAGTACTTC.

The chain employs TRBV5-4 and TRBJ2-3, with TRBD2 identical over 8 bases. Germline CDR1 SGHNT, CDR2 YYREEE (reference sequence). With V trimmed by 4 bases and J by 8 bases, 12 bases remained unmatched. This CDR3 region has 15 residues. As DNA, the CDR3 is TGTGCCAGCAGCCCCCGCCCAGCGGGGGTGGCTACGCAGTATTTT. It specifies CASSPRPAGVATQYF.

This rearrangement joins TRBV28 to TRBJ1-6; D call uncertain. Trimming stripped 6 bases from V and 6 bases from J, with 12 bases between. There are 14 residues in the CDR3. Germline V gene data show CDR1 as MDHEN and CDR2 as SYDVKM. The CDR3 spells CASRSGVGNSPLHF. DNA of the CDR3: TGTGCCAGCAGGTCCGGGGTTGGTAATTCACCCCTCCACTTT.

The chain is built from TRBV19 and TRBJ2-6; D gene ambiguous. The V and J ends lost 4 bases and 3 bases respectively, with 7 bases between them. This CDR3 comprises 14 residues. CDR1 is LNHDA, CDR2 SQIVND, per germline (reference sequence). The CDR3 DNA reads as TGTGCCAGTAGTACCCTACGTGGGGCCAACGTCCTGACTTTC. This gives the protein CASSTLRGANVLTF. Based on the CDR3 plus reference TRBV19 and TRBJ2-6, the full variable domain is DGGITQSPKYLFRKEGQNVTLSCEQNLNHDAMYWYRQDPGQGLRLIYYSQIVNDFQKGDIAEGYSVSREKKESFPLTVTSAQKNPTAFYLCASSTLRGANVLTFGAGSRLTVL.

The table lists this clone with a few counts. This chain joins TRBV27 and TRBJ1-2, with D unresolved. The germline CDR1 and CDR2 sequences are MNHEY and SMNVEV (reference sequence). The CDR3 covers 15 residues. The V and J ends lost 5 bases and 4 bases respectively, with 17 bases between them. The CDR3 loop is CASSIRLGNLYGYTF. As DNA, the CDR3 is TGTGCCAGCAGTATCAGGTTAGGAAACCTCTATGGCTACACCTTC.

J is TRBJ2-6 and V is TRBV2; the D gene is possibly TRBD2 (6 bases). Per germline, CDR1 SNHLY and CDR2 FYNNEI. Deletions cut 5 bases from V and 0 bases from J, with 14 bases between. CDR3 length: 17 amino acids. CDR3 coding DNA: TGTGCCAGCAGTCGCGTCGGGGGAAACTCTGGGGCCAACGTCCTGACTTTC. This encodes CASSRVGGNSGANVLTF.

The chain links TRBV5-1 to TRBJ2-7; 7 bases fit TRBD2. From germline, CDR1 is SGHRS and CDR2 YFSETQ. J gave up 3 bases and V 2 bases, and 5 bases lay outside the gene matches. The CDR3 is made up of 14 amino acids. The CDR3 region is CASSLAGGNYEQYF. CDR3 nucleotide sequence: TGCGCCAGCAGCTTAGCCGGGGGGAACTACGAGCAGTACTTC.

The chain couples TRBV7-6 to TRBJ1-1; D possibly corresponds to TRBD1 (6 bases). Trimming removed 5 bases from V and 0 bases from J, with 16 bases in between. Per the germline V gene, CDR1 is SGHVS and CDR2 is FNYEAQ. This CDR3 has 16 amino acids. The CDR3: CASSVGGGILNTEAFF. Written as DNA, the CDR3 is TGTGCCAGCAGCGTAGGGGGGGGGATACTGAACACTGAAGCTTTCTTT.

This clone was seen a handful of times. The chain employs TRBV19 and TRBJ2-1; D is undetermined. The V end was cut by 5 bases, the J end by 7 bases, with 6 bases between. Germline CDR1 is LNHDA and CDR2 is SQIVND (reference sequence). CDR3 length: 11 amino acids. The CDR3 nucleotides read TGTGCCAGTAGTGCCTTGAATGAGCAGTTCTTC. It specifies CASSALNEQFF.